The 24 T cell receptor beta chains presented below share a single source sample, sequenced in a study of human T cells and chemical hapten exposure. TCRdb itself ran the RACE reads through MiXCR, one entry per CDR3 protein. The data hold 55,000 to 75,000 distinct CDR3 sequences, with over 10% observed a single time. Time point specified: patch test 3, about 24 weeks after DPC sensitization. As to treatment: therapeutic diphenylcyclopropenone sensitization with weekly scalp DPC. The sequencing used whole blood, collected in connection with sensitization to the hapten diphenylcyclopropenone (DPC). The receptors come from a man aged 25-40 years with alopecia areata. Some clones in this sample may be carry-over from other donors' samples.

This clonotype was counted only a few times. CDR3 DNA sequence: TGCAGCGTTGAGGACAGGGAAGGCTACACCTTC. It specifies CSVEDREGYTF. The chain joins TRBV29-1 to TRBJ1-2, with 8 bases fitting TRBD1. The germline CDR1 and CDR2 sequences are SQVTM and ANQGSEA. The V segment lost 3 bases and the J segment 8 bases; nucleotides outside the gene matches: 2. The CDR3 is 11 amino acids.

This clonotype occurred a few times. This sequence joins TRBV29-1 and TRBJ2-2; TRBD1 matches 7 bases. Germline V CDR1 and CDR2: SQVTM, ANQGSEA. The CDR3 contains 19 residues. With V trimmed by 1 base and J by 5 bases, 19 bases remained unmatched. The CDR3 is CSVEGGRDSFPLGTGELFF. The CDR3 DNA reads TGCAGCGTTGAAGGGGGCCGGGACAGCTTTCCTTTGGGGACCGGGGAGCTGTTTTTT.

This clonotype was found many times. The chain combines TRBV4-2 with TRBJ2-7, with a tentative D call TRBD1 (5 bases). Trimming took off 0 bases at V and 1 base at J, with 7 bases between the two ends. The CDR3 spans 14 residues. Per the germline V gene, CDR1 is LGHNA and CDR2 is YNFKEQ. The CDR3 loop is CASSQDRQSYEQYF. Here the CDR3 DNA reads TGTGCCAGCAGCCAAGATAGACAGTCCTACGAGCAGTACTTC.

This clonotype was found a few times. This chain uses TRBV6-2 or TRBV6-3 with TRBJ1-1; TRBD1 matches 9 bases. This CDR3 is built from 17 residues. The J segment lost 3 bases and the V segment lost 7 bases, leaving 15 bases of the junction unmatched. Germline values: CDR1 MNHEY, CDR2 SVGEGT. CDR3 DNA sequence: TGTGCCAGCACCTACCTATCGGGACAGGGTTGGGACACTGAAGCTTTCTTT. Amino acid sequence: CASTYLSGQGWDTEAFF.

This clonotype was detected many times. The chain has TRBV7-6 and TRBJ2-1; a possible D gene is TRBD2 (5 bases). The CDR3 is 13 amino acids. Per the germline V gene, CDR1 is SGHVS and CDR2 is FNYEAQ. Trimming pared 5 bases from V and 8 bases from J, leaving 13 bases between. DNA of the CDR3: TGTGCCAGCAGCCAAACGGTGGAGGATGAGCAGTTCTTC. It yields the protein CASSQTVEDEQFF.

The chain employs TRBV29-1 and TRBJ1-4; D remains unclear. Germline V gives CDR1 SQVTM, CDR2 ANQGSEA. The CDR3 is 14 residues long. Trimming stripped 4 bases from V and 0 bases from J, with 9 bases between. CDR3 DNA: TGCAGCGTTGCTTCGACCCCAACTAATGAAAAACTGTTTTTT. It codes for CSVASTPTNEKLFF.

This clonotype was counted many times. This chain uses TRBV11-2 with TRBJ1-1; 7 positions agree with TRBD1. The CDR3 length is 13 residues. V shed 3 bases, J shed 7 bases, and the junction held 5 bases outside the gene matches. From germline, CDR1 is SGHAT and CDR2 FQNNGV. CDR3 nucleotides: TGTGCCAGCAGCTTGGGGACAGTCGGTGAAGCTTTCTTT. It is translated as CASSLGTVGEAFF. Filled out from reference TRBV11-2 and TRBJ1-1, the complete variable domain reads EAGVAQSPRYKIIEKRQSVAFWCNPISGHATLYWYQQILGQGPKLLIQFQNNGVVDDSQLPKDRFSAERLKGVDSTLKIQPAKLEDSAVYLCASSLGTVGEAFFGQGTRLTVV.

The rearrangement links TRBV4-2 to TRBJ2-1; 9 nucleotides line up with TRBD1. Per the germline V gene, CDR1 is LGHNA and CDR2 is YNFKEQ. The ends lost 4 bases at V and 7 bases at J; junction bases unmatched: 5. The CDR3 totals 14 residues. CDR3 residues: CASSPAQGANEQFF. CDR3 coding DNA: TGTGCCAGCAGCCCCGCACAGGGGGCGAATGAGCAGTTCTTC.

The chain employs TRBV18 and TRBJ1-5; 7 nucleotides align to TRBD1. The germline V gene has CDR1 KGHSH and CDR2 LQKENI. The trim removed 4 bases at V and 7 bases at J, leaving 13 bases unmatched. The CDR3 is 16 amino acids. CDR3 DNA sequence: TGTGCCAGCTCACTCGGCCGGAACAGGGGTGTACAGCCCCAGCATTTT. This gives the protein CASSLGRNRGVQPQHF.

Ten or more counts support this clonotype. The chain employs TRBV28 and TRBJ2-3, with unresolved D. The CDR3 totals 18 residues. Trimming shortened V by 4 bases and J by 4 bases, and 24 bases separated the two germline ends. Germline V CDR1 and CDR2: MDHEN, SYDVKM. The CDR3 DNA reads TGTGCCAGCAGTTCAACGTCCCATCCCCTGAAATTCGCAGATACGCAGTATTTT. This translates into CASSSTSHPLKFADTQYF. Full variable domain (missing parts from reference TRBV28 and TRBJ2-3): DVKVTQSSRYLVKRTGEKVFLECVQDMDHENMFWYRQDPGLGLRLIYFSYDVKMKEKGDIPEGYSVSREKKERFSLILESASTNQTSMYLCASSSTSHPLKFADTQYFGPGTRLTVL.

This clonotype appeared a single time. The chain employs TRBV10-3 and TRBJ2-7, with TRBD2 as a possible D gene (6 bases). V lost 10 bases and J lost 10, with 17 bases in between. This CDR3 region has 11 residues. Germline V gives CDR1 ENHRY, CDR2 SYGVKD. The CDR3 region has the DNA TGTGCCACCTACCGCGGGGATTCTCAGTACTTC. The encoded protein is CATYRGDSQYF.

The chain employs TRBV7-9 and TRBJ2-3, with D perhaps matching TRBD1 (6 bases). The CDR3 is 14 amino acids. The V gene lost 5 bases and the J gene lost 5 bases, with 14 bases spanning the gap. Germline assignment: CDR1 SEHNR and CDR2 FQNEAQ (reference sequence). CDR3 nucleotide sequence: TGTGCCAGCAGCGTGACAGGTTCGATAGATACGCAGTATTTT. Amino acid sequence: CASSVTGSIDTQYF.

This clonotype was found a few times. The chain combines TRBV2 with TRBJ2-3, with 8 positions matching TRBD2. The ends lost 2 bases at V and 2 bases at J; junction bases unmatched: 3. The CDR3 spans 15 residues. Per germline, CDR1 SNHLY and CDR2 FYNNEI. The CDR3 DNA reads TGTGCCAGCAGTGAACCGGGGGGGCTCACAGATACGCAGTATTTT. Its protein is CASSEPGGLTDTQYF.

J is TRBJ2-5 and V is TRBV19; 7 bases line up with TRBD1. Germline CDR1 LNHDA, CDR2 SQIVND (reference sequence). This CDR3 region has 13 residues. V trimming: 3 bases; J trimming: 4 bases; junction bases outside the gene matches: 2. The CDR3 DNA reads TGTGCCAGTAGTATGCACAGGGGAGAGACCCAGTACTTC. This encodes CASSMHRGETQYF.

This clonotype was picked up a small number of times. The CDR3 nucleotides read TGCGCCAGCAGTCAATCCCCCTGGAGGGGGCTGCAGTATTTT. Its protein is CASSQSPWRGLQYF. The rearrangement joins TRBV23-1 to TRBJ2-3; D might be TRBD1 (7 bases). TRBV23-1 qualifies as an ORF whose function is uncertain. V lost 0 bases to trimming and J lost 11 bases, with 15 bases between them. The CDR3 extends over 14 amino acids.

This clonotype was observed at least ten times. V gene TRBV7-9 combines with J gene TRBJ1-2, with D uncertain. CDR3 size: 11 residues. The V gene lost 3 bases and the J gene lost 3 bases, with 2 bases spanning the gap. Germline CDR1 is SEHNR and CDR2 is FQNEAQ (reference sequence). The CDR3 spells CASSFDYGYTF. The CDR3 DNA follows: TGTGCCAGCAGCTTCGACTATGGCTACACCTTC.

This clonotype was recorded at least ten times. V and J are TRBV19 and TRBJ2-5; D gene unclear. Germline V CDR1 and CDR2: LNHDA, SQIVND (reference sequence). Trimming shortened V by 3 bases and J by 7 bases, and 6 bases separated the two germline ends. The length of the CDR3 is 11 residues. CDR3 nucleotides: TGTGCCAGTAGTATTAGAGGGACCCAGTACTTC. Encoded protein: CASSIRGTQYF.

CDR3 in amino acids: CASSYSKGRLAVKSIGYEQYF. CDR3 DNA sequence: TGTGCCAGCAGTTACTCGAAGGGTCGACTAGCGGTGAAGTCAATAGGGTACGAGCAGTACTTC. The rearrangement links TRBV6-6 to TRBJ2-7, with TRBD2 identical over 9 bases. The germline gives CDR1 MNHNY, CDR2 SVGAGI (reference sequence). With 0 bases clipped from V and 4 bases from J, the junction kept 22 bases outside the gene matches. The CDR3 is made up of 21 amino acids.

This clonotype came up many times. The chain uses TRBV3-1 and TRBJ1-5, with D unresolved. Germline V gene lookup returns CDR1 LGHDT and CDR2 YNNKEL (reference sequence). V was cut by 0 bases and J by 5 bases, with 14 bases left in between. The CDR3 contains 16 residues. In DNA, the CDR3 is TGTGCCAGCAGCCAAGATCAACCGGGGTTGTATCAGCCCCAGCATTTT. This encodes CASSQDQPGLYQPQHF.

This clonotype showed up just a few times. Mismatch with germline at one junction end may stem from a read error. The rearrangement links TRBV7-9 to TRBJ1-4, with 9 positions matching TRBD1. The germline gives CDR1 SEHNR, CDR2 FQNEAQ (reference sequence). This CDR3 region has 14 residues. The CDR3 DNA is TGTGTCAGCAGCGTGGGACAGGGAGATGAAAAACTGTTTTTT. Its protein is CVSSVGQGDEKLFF. The full variable domain, in which reference TRBV7-9 and TRBJ1-4 provide the parts outside the CDR3, is DTGVSQNPRHKITKRGQNVTFRCDPISEHNRLYWYRQTLGQGPEFLTYFQNEAQLEKSRLLSDRFSAERPKGSFSTLEIQRTEQGDSAMYLCVSSVGQGDEKLFFGSGTQLSVL.

A few counts support this clonotype. The chain employs TRBV4-2 and TRBJ2-5; D possibly corresponds to TRBD2 (6 bases). Germline V gene sequence: CDR1 LGHNA, CDR2 YNFKEQ. This CDR3 contains 17 residues. V lost 2 bases and J lost 1, with 17 bases in between. DNA for the CDR3: TGTGCCAGCAGCCAACGACTAGACTATCAGCTCCAAGAGACCCAGTACTTC. It encodes CASSQRLDYQLQETQYF.

This clonotype was detected many times. The chain recombines TRBV11-2 with TRBJ2-3, with TRBD2 matching over 9 bases. The V segment lost 1 base and the J segment 5 bases; nucleotides outside the gene matches: 10. The germline gives CDR1 SGHAT, CDR2 FQNNGV. CDR3 length equals 17 residues. CDR3 coding DNA: TGTGCCAGCAGCTTAGGACGCGGGGGGGCTGAAGGAGATACGCAGTATTTT. Protein: CASSLGRGGAEGDTQYF.

V gene TRBV6-2 or TRBV6-3 combines with J gene TRBJ2-3; D possibly corresponds to TRBD1 (6 bases). Trimming cost V 6 bases and J 0 bases, with 13 bases left between them. Germline V CDR1 and CDR2: MNHEY, SVGEGT. CDR3 size: 15 residues. The CDR3 DNA reads TGTGCCAGCAGAAGATCGGGACATAGCACAGATACGCAGTATTTT. Its translation is CASRRSGHSTDTQYF.

This clonotype was seen at least ten times. V is TRBV5-1 and J is TRBJ2-4; D is perhaps TRBD1 (6 bases). Trimming removed 6 bases at V and 15 bases at J, with 16 bases between. The CDR3 contains 11 residues. CDR1 is SGHRS, CDR2 YFSETQ, per germline. CDR3 residues: CASTNGDTRYF. For the CDR3, the DNA is TGCGCCAGCACGAATGGGGACACCAGGTACTTC.